These T cell receptor beta chains were read from a single sample in a study of molecular identifiers for immune sequencing clone quantification. TCRdb reprocessed the PCR reads via MiXCR and lists one record per CDR3 protein. In the table there are some 650,000 distinct CDR3 sequences, less than 20% of which are singletons. Sequenced material: naive CD8+ T cells from blood, with Jurkat cell RNA spiked in. The source of these receptors is a human donor in good health. Some libraries in this study had Jurkat cell RNA spiked in. Both conserved end residues are trimmed from each CDR3. D genes are given only for firm matches. Size values are once, few and many counts, or a class for expanded clones, and some rows have none.

len,j_gene,v_gene,d_gene,abundance,CDR3aa
11,TRBJ2-5,TRBV2,-,-,ASSRYTGETQY
14,TRBJ2-7,TRBV5-6,TRBD1,-,ASSDDRGLEVHEQH
13,TRBJ2-2,TRBV4-3,-,many,ASSQGTVNTGELF
15,TRBJ1-1,TRBV28,TRBD1,-,ASDPLGGQGMNTEAF
13,TRBJ1-5,TRBV7-2,TRBD1,many,ASSLVEGARQPQH
12,TRBJ2-7,TRBV7-9,-,many,ASSGGRTWGEQY
10,TRBJ2-1,TRBV30,-,few,AWSRMWNEQF
9,TRBJ2-7,TRBV30,-,many,AWTIDGEQY
13,TRBJ1-1,TRBV29-1,TRBD1,many,SVETLDRGHTEAF
12,TRBJ2-5,TRBV19,-,many,ARVGSYNFETQY
14,TRBJ2-3,TRBV18,-,many,ASSPPRQGVSDTQY
13,TRBJ2-1,TRBV24-1,TRBD2,many,ATSASGTSYNEQF
11,TRBJ2-7,TRBV30,-,many,AWSFGGIYEQY
13,TRBJ2-7,TRBV7-6,-,many,ASSPLGLQANEQY
14,TRBJ2-2,TRBV12-3/TRBV12-4,TRBD1,many,ASSDWTGYLTGELF
12,TRBJ2-3,TRBV30,-,many,AWNTGSLTDTQY
15,TRBJ1-1,TRBV23-1,TRBD1,many,ASSQSVAGGTNTEAF
12,TRBJ1-1,TRBV7-9,-,many,ASSLAQMNTEAF
11,TRBJ2-1,TRBV10-3,TRBD2,many,AISSGLDGEQF
13,TRBJ1-5,TRBV24-1,TRBD1,many,ATGPGQGSNQPQH
13,TRBJ2-5,TRBV7-2,-,many,ASSRPGEYGETQY
12,TRBJ1-4,TRBV14,-,many,ASSVGATNEKLF
13,TRBJ2-7,TRBV19,-,many,ASSIGAENSYEQY
14,TRBJ2-1,TRBV7-9,TRBD2,many,ASSLPSGGPNNEQF
15,TRBJ1-1,TRBV7-6,TRBD1,-,ASSLGPGQGVNTEAL
13,TRBJ2-7,TRBV7-3,-,many,ASSRAPDSSYEQY
12,TRBJ2-3,TRBV4-3,-,-,ASSQDIGAHPQY
13,TRBJ2-3,TRBV7-9,-,many,ASSLWGDFTDTQY
16,TRBJ2-2,TRBV6-2/TRBV6-3,TRBD1,-,ASSYSMDRPTIPGEPF
10,TRBJ2-7,TRBV29-1,TRBD1,many,SVTGGVYEQY
13,TRBJ1-1,TRBV14,-,many,ASNQITGPGTEAF
13,TRBJ2-7,TRBV4-3,-,many,ASSQGSSRSYEQY
16,TRBJ1-6,TRBV4-1,-,few,ASSQGVDRGSYNSPLH
14,TRBJ1-3,TRBV9,-,many,ASDDGAGFSGNTIY
17,TRBJ2-6,TRBV7-2,-,-,ASSLVRLLFQPGANVLT
14,TRBJ2-3,TRBV28,-,many,ASSSVGGSSTDTQY
12,TRBJ2-5,TRBV3-1,-,many,ASSQELAQETQY
12,TRBJ1-5,TRBV20-1,-,many,SAKAPADPQPQH
10,TRBJ2-2,TRBV10-1,-,many,ASLGATGELF
9,TRBJ1-1,TRBV6-6,-,many,ASSFRAEAF
15,TRBJ1-1,TRBV6-2/TRBV6-3,-,many,ASSYPRRQDLNTEAF
12,TRBJ2-2,TRBV19,TRBD2,few,ASSSSGGTGELF
13,TRBJ1-2,TRBV27,-,many,ASSLYEGSTYGYT